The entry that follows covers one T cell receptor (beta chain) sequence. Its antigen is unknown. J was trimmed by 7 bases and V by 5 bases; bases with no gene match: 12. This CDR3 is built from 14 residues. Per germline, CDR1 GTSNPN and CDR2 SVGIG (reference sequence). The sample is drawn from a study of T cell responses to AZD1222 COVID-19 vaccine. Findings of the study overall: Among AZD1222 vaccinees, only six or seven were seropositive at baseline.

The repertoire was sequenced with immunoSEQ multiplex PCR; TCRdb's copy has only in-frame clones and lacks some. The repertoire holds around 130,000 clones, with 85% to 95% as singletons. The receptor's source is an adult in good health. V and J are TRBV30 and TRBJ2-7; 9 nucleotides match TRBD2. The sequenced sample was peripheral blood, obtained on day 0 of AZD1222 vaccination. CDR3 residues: CAWSRLADLLEQYF. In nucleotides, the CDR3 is TGTGCCTGGTCAAGACTAGCGGACCTATTGGAGCAGTACTTC.